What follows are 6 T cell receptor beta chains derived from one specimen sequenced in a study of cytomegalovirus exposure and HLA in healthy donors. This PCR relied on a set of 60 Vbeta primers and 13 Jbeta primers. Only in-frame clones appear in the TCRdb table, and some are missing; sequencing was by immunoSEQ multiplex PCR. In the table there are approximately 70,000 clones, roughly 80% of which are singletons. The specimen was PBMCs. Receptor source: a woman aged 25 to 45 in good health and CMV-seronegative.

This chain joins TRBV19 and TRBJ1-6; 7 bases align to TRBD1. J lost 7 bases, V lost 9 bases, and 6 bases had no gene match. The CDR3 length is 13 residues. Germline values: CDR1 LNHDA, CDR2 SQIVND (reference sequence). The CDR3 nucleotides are TGTGCCAGCCAGACAGGGACAAATTCACCCCTCCACTTT. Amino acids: CASQTGTNSPLHF.

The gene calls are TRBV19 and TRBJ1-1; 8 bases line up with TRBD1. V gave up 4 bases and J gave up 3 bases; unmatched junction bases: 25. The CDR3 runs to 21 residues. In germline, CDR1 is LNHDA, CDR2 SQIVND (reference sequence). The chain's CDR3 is CASSRNRGEVVLRIWDTEAFF. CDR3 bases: TGTGCCAGTAGTAGAAACAGGGGGGAGGTTGTCCTCCGCATTTGGGACACTGAAGCTTTCTTT.

CDR3 loop: CASSGGLAGGHPSTDTQYF. CDR3 bases: TGTGCCAGTAGTGGGGGACTAGCGGGGGGGCACCCTAGCACAGATACGCAGTATTTT. The rearrangement uses TRBV19 and TRBJ2-3; 16 bases match TRBD2. The germline CDR1 and CDR2 sequences are LNHDA and SQIVND (reference sequence). This CDR3 contains 19 residues. Trimming removed 5 bases from V and 0 bases from J; junction bases left unmatched: 8.

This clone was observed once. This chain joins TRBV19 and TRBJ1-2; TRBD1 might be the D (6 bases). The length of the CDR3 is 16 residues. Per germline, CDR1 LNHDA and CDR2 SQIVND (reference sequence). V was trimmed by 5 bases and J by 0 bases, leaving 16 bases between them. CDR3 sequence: CASSLRTVPSNYGYTF. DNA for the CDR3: TGTGCCAGTAGTCTAAGGACAGTCCCGTCTAACTATGGCTACACCTTC.

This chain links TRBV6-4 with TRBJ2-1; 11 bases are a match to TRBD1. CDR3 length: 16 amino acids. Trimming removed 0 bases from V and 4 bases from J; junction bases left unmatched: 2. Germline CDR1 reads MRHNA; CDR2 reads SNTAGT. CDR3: CASSDSGTGGYNEQFF. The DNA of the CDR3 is TGTGCCAGCAGTGACTCAGGGACAGGGGGGTACAATGAGCAGTTCTTC.

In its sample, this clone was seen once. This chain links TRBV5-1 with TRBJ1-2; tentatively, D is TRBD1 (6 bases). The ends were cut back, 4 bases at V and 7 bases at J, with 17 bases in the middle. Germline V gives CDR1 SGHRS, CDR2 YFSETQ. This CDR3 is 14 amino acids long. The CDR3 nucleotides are TGCGCCAGCAGCCTTCTCCCACAGGGTAGTGGCTACACCTTC. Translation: CASSLLPQGSGYTF.